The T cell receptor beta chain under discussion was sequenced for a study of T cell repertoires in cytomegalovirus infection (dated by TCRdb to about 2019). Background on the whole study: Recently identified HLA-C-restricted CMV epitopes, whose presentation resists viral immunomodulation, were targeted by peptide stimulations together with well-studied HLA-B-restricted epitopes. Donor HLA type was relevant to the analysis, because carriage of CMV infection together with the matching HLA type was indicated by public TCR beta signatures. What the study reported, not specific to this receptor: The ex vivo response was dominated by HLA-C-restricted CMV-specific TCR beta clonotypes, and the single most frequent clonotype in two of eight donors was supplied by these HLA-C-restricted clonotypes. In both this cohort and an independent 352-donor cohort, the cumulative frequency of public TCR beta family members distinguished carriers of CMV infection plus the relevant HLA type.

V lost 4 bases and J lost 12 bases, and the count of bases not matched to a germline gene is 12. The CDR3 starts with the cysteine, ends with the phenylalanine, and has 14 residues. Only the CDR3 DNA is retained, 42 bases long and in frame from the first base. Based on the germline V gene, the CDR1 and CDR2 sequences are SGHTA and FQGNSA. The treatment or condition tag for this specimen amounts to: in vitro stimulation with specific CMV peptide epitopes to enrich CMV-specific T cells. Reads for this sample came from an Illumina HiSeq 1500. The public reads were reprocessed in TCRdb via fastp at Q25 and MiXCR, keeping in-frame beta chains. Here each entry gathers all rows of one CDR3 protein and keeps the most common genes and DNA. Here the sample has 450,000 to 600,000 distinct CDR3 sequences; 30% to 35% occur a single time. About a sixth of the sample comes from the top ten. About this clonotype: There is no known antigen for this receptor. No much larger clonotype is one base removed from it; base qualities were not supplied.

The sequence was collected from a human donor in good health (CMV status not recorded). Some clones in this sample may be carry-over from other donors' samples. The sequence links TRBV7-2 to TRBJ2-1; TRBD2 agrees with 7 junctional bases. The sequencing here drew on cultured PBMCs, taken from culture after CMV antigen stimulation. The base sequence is TGTGCCAGCAGCTCCCACCGCGGGGAGCGGGGGCAGTTCTTC. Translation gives CASSSHRGERGQFF.